The rows below give T cell receptor beta chains drawn from one sample of a study of cytomegalovirus exposure and HLA in healthy donors. The table came from immunoSEQ multiplex PCR; TCRdb's copy has only in-frame clones and leaves some out. The table has over 150,000 clones, 65% to 85% seen once. Sample: PBMCs. The receptors shown here come from a woman between 18 and 30 years old in good health and CMV-seronegative. Each CDR3 is given with its conserved first and last residue. Fields, in order: J gene, V gene, D gene, clone size, CDR3 protein, CDR3 DNA. D genes are given only for firm matches. Size is omitted from some rows. Given values are once, few, many or a class for expanded clones.

TRBJ2-5	TRBV18	.	.	CASSQRPGETQYF	TGTGCCAGCTCGCAACGTCCGGGGGAGACCCAGTACTTC
TRBJ1-1	TRBV28	.	.	CASSGLNTEAFF	TGTGCCAGCAGTGGCCTGAACACTGAAGCTTTCTTT
TRBJ2-2	TRBV9	TRBD1	.	CASSSPDRVGTGELFF	TGTGCCAGCAGCTCCCCCGACAGGGTTGGAACCGGGGAGCTGTTTTTT
TRBJ2-5	TRBV6-5	TRBD1	.	CASTLNRGHQETQYF	TGTGCCAGCACTTTAAACAGGGGACACCAAGAGACCCAGTACTTC
TRBJ2-7	TRBV4-3	TRBD1	.	CASSQAQGAYEQYF	TGCGCCAGCAGCCAAGCGCAGGGGGCGTACGAGCAGTACTTC
TRBJ2-2	TRBV5-5	.	.	CASSLAIRLPNTGELFF	TGTGCCAGCAGCTTGGCTATCAGGCTTCCGAACACCGGGGAGCTGTTTTTT
TRBJ1-2	TRBV25-1	.	once	CASSLDINYGYTF	TGTGCCAGCAGCCTCGACATAAACTATGGCTACACCTTC
TRBJ2-7	TRBV27	TRBD2	.	CASSHPGLVPNF	TGTGCCAGCAGTCACCCAGGACTAGTTCCAAACTTC
TRBJ1-3	TRBV7-8	.	.	CASSFQAGKISGNTIYF	TGTGCCAGCAGCTTCCAAGCGGGGAAGATCTCTGGAAACACCATATATTTT
TRBJ2-3	TRBV7-2	TRBD2	.	CASSASSGSRADTQYF	TGTGCCAGCAGCGCCTCTAGCGGGAGTCGAGCAGATACGCAGTATTTT
TRBJ1-4	TRBV11-2	.	.	CATAKNPYATNEKLFF	TGTGCCACAGCGAAAAATCCATATGCAACTAATGAAAAACTGTTTTTT
TRBJ1-1	TRBV29-1	.	.	CSVRQVNTEAFF	TGCAGCGTGAGACAGGTAAACACTGAAGCTTTCTTT
TRBJ2-7	TRBV27	.	once	CASSFSGQSTYEQYF	TGTGCCAGCAGTTTTAGTGGGCAGTCCACCTACGAGCAGTACTTC
TRBJ2-1	TRBV2	TRBD2	once	CASSEIGAGGPNEQFF	TGTGCCAGCAGTGAGATAGGAGCGGGGGGGCCTAATGAGCAGTTCTTC
TRBJ2-7	TRBV6-6	TRBD1	.	CASSYPPGQVEYEQYF	TGTGCCAGCAGTTACCCTCCCGGACAGGTTGAGTACGAGCAGTACTTC
TRBJ2-3	TRBV7-3	TRBD2	.	CASSISGGARDTQYF	TGTGCCAGCAGCATTAGCGGGGGGGCCAGAGATACGCAGTATTTT
TRBJ1-1	TRBV10-3	.	few	CAITKGDTEAFF	TGTGCCATCACAAAGGGGGACACTGAAGCTTTCTTT
TRBJ1-6	TRBV6-5	.	.	CASSGDWNSPLHF	TGTGCCAGCAGCGGGGACTGGAATTCACCCCTCCACTTT
TRBJ1-1	TRBV6-6	TRBD1	.	CASSQTGPDTEAFF	TGTGCCAGCAGTCAGACAGGGCCTGACACTGAAGCTTTCTTT
TRBJ2-7	TRBV10-3	TRBD2	few	CAISSGTMGEQYF	TGTGCCATCAGCTCCGGGACTATGGGAGAGCAGTACTTC
TRBJ2-1	TRBV5-1	TRBD2	few	CASSSTSGRALVNEQFF	TGCGCCAGCAGCTCGACTAGCGGGAGGGCCCTCGTCAATGAGCAGTTCTTC
TRBJ1-2	TRBV7-6	.	.	CASSPTGFYGYTF	TGTGCCAGCAGCCCGACAGGATTCTATGGCTACACCTTC
TRBJ2-2	TRBV6-5	TRBD1	.	CASSWTGGSTGELFF	TGTGCCAGCAGTTGGACAGGGGGCAGCACCGGGGAGCTGTTTTTT
TRBJ2-1	TRBV7-7	.	.	CASSPRPDNEQFF	TGTGCTAGCAGCCCCCGTCCCGACAATGAGCAGTTCTTC
TRBJ2-2	TRBV5-1	TRBD2	.	CASSPGGGTGELFF	TGCGCCAGCAGCCCGGGGGGGGGAACCGGGGAGCTGTTTTTT
TRBJ2-4	TRBV27	.	.	CASSSRAKNIQYF	TGTGCCAGCAGTAGCCGAGCCAAAAACATTCAGTACTTC
TRBJ1-1	TRBV4-2	.	.	CASSQDGTASEAFF	TGTGCCAGCAGCCAAGATGGTACAGCCTCTGAAGCTTTCTTT
TRBJ1-2	TRBV29-1	TRBD1	few	CSVEEGTGAERYGYTF	TGCAGCGTTGAAGAGGGGACAGGGGCCGAGAGATATGGCTACACCTTC
TRBJ1-1	TRBV21-1	.	.	CASSTSGVQTEAFF	TGTGCCAGCAGCACCTCCGGAGTGCAGACTGAAGCTTTCTTT
TRBJ2-3	TRBV5-1	.	.	CASSLGQLMRDTQYF	TGCGCCAGCAGCTTGGGACAGTTGATGAGGGATACGCAGTATTTT
TRBJ2-7	TRBV7-2	TRBD2	few	CASSTRAGVYEQYF	TGTGCCAGCAGCACCAGAGCGGGAGTCTACGAGCAGTACTTC
TRBJ1-4	TRBV28	.	once	CASSFERGLRGEKLFF	TGTGCCAGCAGTTTTGAGCGGGGATTACGAGGAGAAAAACTGTTTTTT
TRBJ1-5	TRBV28	.	.	CASSLGQGRQPQHF	TGTGCCAGCAGTTTAGGGCAGGGTCGGCAGCCCCAGCATTTT
TRBJ1-1	TRBV5-4	.	.	CASSLASRLNTEAFF	TGTGCCAGCAGCTTGGCGTCCAGGCTCAACACTGAAGCTTTCTTT
TRBJ1-5	TRBV4-2	.	.	CASSQERDSNQPQHF	TGTGCCAGCAGCCAAGAGCGGGATAGCAATCAGCCCCAGCATTTT